Listed below are T cell receptor beta chains from one sample, sequenced in a study of blood T cell repertoires in COVID-19. Here immunoSEQ multiplex PCR was the method, and the copy in TCRdb shows in-frame clones only, minus some. This sample has 110,000 to 150,000 clones, with more than 75% found just once. Sequenced input: PBMCs or T cells enriched from blood (not recorded which). These receptors were taken from a man in his fifties or sixties who had recovered from COVID-19. The CDR3 runs from the conserved cysteine through the conserved F or W. Fields, in order: D gene, clone size, V gene, J gene, CDR3 DNA, CDR3 protein. D genes are given only for firm matches. The size of a clone is reported for some rows only, either as once, few or many, or as a class for expanded clones.

-	-	TRBV10-3	TRBJ2-7	TGTGCCATCAGGTGGACAGAGAATTACGAGCAGTACTTC	CAIRWTENYEQYF
-	-	TRBV27	TRBJ1-5	TGTGCCAGCAGTTTATCCCGAGATCAGCCCCAGCATTTT	CASSLSRDQPQHF
TRBD2	-	TRBV11-2	TRBJ2-7	TGTGCCAGCAGCCCCGGACTAGCGGGAGAAGAGCAGTACTTC	CASSPGLAGEEQYF
-	once	TRBV4-2	TRBJ1-2	TGTGCCAGCAGCCACCGGTCGGGGGACAACTATGGCTACACCTTC	CASSHRSGDNYGYTF
-	-	TRBV10-3	TRBJ1-1	TGTGCCATCGGTCTAGCGGACCTGGGGACTGAAGCTTTCTTT	CAIGLADLGTEAFF
TRBD2	-	TRBV11-3	TRBJ2-2	TGTGCCAGCAGCTTGGGGGGGGACACCGGGGAGCTGTTTTTT	CASSLGGDTGELFF
TRBD2	-	TRBV6-5	TRBJ2-3	TGTGCCAGCAGTTACTCGATGGCGGGGGTGGCGGATACGCAGTATTTT	CASSYSMAGVADTQYF
-	-	TRBV6-5	TRBJ2-1	TGTGCCAGCAGTTTGGTAGGAGATGAGCAGTTCTTC	CASSLVGDEQFF
TRBD1	-	TRBV5-1	TRBJ1-2	TGCGCCAGCAGCAGTACAGGGGAGGATGGCTACACCTTC	CASSSTGEDGYTF
-	-	TRBV3-1/TRBV3-2	TRBJ1-6	TGTGCCAGCAGCTTAGGGGTTTGGGTACCCCTCCACTTT	CASSLGVWVPLHF
-	-	TRBV6-1	TRBJ1-5	TGTGCCAGCGGTGACAGGCCTAATCAGCCCCAGCATTTT	CASGDRPNQPQHF
-	-	TRBV28	TRBJ1-5	TGTGCCAGCAGTTTAGCCATGGGCAGCAATCAGCCCCAGCATTTT	CASSLAMGSNQPQHF
TRBD2	-	TRBV27	TRBJ2-1	TGTGCCAGCAGCGTCGGGCTAGCGGGAGGCAATGAGCAGTTCTTC	CASSVGLAGGNEQFF
-	-	TRBV5-1	TRBJ1-1	TGCGCCAGCAGCTTGGCCGGACAGTACAACCCTGAAGCTTTCTTT	CASSLAGQYNPEAFF
-	once	TRBV6-5	TRBJ2-5	TGTGCCACCCGACAACGCCAAGAGACCCAGTACTTC	CATRQRQETQYF
-	-	TRBV11-3	TRBJ2-1	TGTGCCAGCAGCCCCATGCCGGGTTGGAATGAGCAGTTCTTC	CASSPMPGWNEQFF